What follows are 28 T cell receptor beta chains derived from one specimen sequenced in a study of OX40 agonist ivuxolimab in advanced cancers. Clones were read by immunoSEQ multiplex PCR, and TCRdb kept only the in-frame ones, dropping some. The data contain about 46,000 clones, approximately 84% of them singletons. Specimen: CD4+ or CD8+ T cells sorted from blood, collected in a trial of the OX40 agonist ivuxolimab. Receptors were obtained from an adult with an advanced solid tumor such as melanoma, head and neck, liver or kidney cancer.

V and J are TRBV7-3 and TRBJ2-1; 8 nucleotides align to TRBD1. The V gene's germline CDR1 is SGHTA and CDR2 FQGTGA. The CDR3 is 14 amino acids. V gave up 5 bases and J gave up 7 bases; unmatched junction bases: 7. CDR3 sequence (DNA): TGTGCCAGCAGCCCACGACAGGGGCTAAATGAGCAGTTCTTC. Translation: CASSPRQGLNEQFF.

This sequence joins TRBV6-1 and TRBJ1-5; 7 bases map to TRBD1. The CDR3 is 15 amino acids. Germline CDR1 reads MNHNS; CDR2 reads SASEGT. With V trimmed by 6 bases and J by 7 bases, 12 bases remained unmatched. Here the CDR3 DNA reads TGTGCCAGCAGGGGGAACAGGGGTTCGGGACAGCCCCAGCATTTT. Residues: CASRGNRGSGQPQHF.

CDR3 loop: CASSVLAGGNEQFF. CDR3 sequence (DNA): TGTGCCAGCAGCGTCCTAGCGGGGGGCAATGAGCAGTTCTTC. The chain couples TRBV9 to TRBJ2-1, with 11 bases matching TRBD2. V was clipped by 2 bases and J by 6 bases; unmatched bases: 1. Germline V gives CDR1 SGDLS, CDR2 YYNGEE. This CDR3 has 14 residues.

This clone occurred once. J is TRBJ1-2 and V is TRBV5-4, with D tentatively TRBD1 (6 bases). The CDR3 has 14 amino acids. Germline lookup yields CDR1 SGHNT and CDR2 YYREEE (reference sequence). Trimming removed 4 bases at V and 8 bases at J, with 18 bases between. The DNA for the CDR3 is TGTGCCAGCAGCCCAAGGTCGGGGGCATACGGCTACACCTTC. This translates into CASSPRSGAYGYTF.

This rearrangement joins TRBV5-1 to TRBJ2-1; 11 nucleotides line up with TRBD1. V was pared by 0 bases and J by 0 bases, with 8 bases of the junction left unmatched. This CDR3 contains 19 residues. CDR1 SGHRS and CDR2 YFSETQ come from the germline V gene. In DNA, the CDR3 is TGCGCCAGCAGCTTGGGGACAGGGGGCTCAATGAGCTCCTACAATGAGCAGTTCTTC. Protein product: CASSLGTGGSMSSYNEQFF.

This chain connects TRBV6-6 to TRBJ2-7, with 7 positions matching TRBD1. Germline CDR1 is MNHNY and CDR2 is SVGAGI (reference sequence). V trimming: 2 bases; J trimming: 1 base; junction bases outside the gene matches: 2. CDR3 length equals 14 residues. The CDR3 DNA is TGTGCCAGCAGTTACGGGGGACAGTCCTACGAGCAGTACTTC. Encoded protein: CASSYGGQSYEQYF.

V and J are TRBV13 and TRBJ2-3; D assignment may be TRBD1 or TRBD2 (6 bases each). CDR1 and CDR2 from the germline V gene are PRHDT and FYEKMQ (reference sequence). V gave up 0 bases and J gave up 6 bases, with 13 bases separating them. The CDR3 runs to 15 residues. Here the CDR3 reads CASSLGGGPGDTQYF. The DNA for the CDR3 is TGTGCCAGCAGCTTAGGAGGGGGGCCAGGGGATACGCAGTATTTT. Supplemented by reference TRBV13 and TRBJ2-3, the full variable domain reads AAGVIQSPRHLIKEKRETATLKCYPIPRHDTVYWYQQGPGQDPQFLISFYEKMQSDKGSIPDRFSAQQFSDYHSELNMSSLELGDSALYFCASSLGGGPGDTQYFGPGTRLTVL.

This chain links TRBV7-8 with TRBJ2-2; no reliable D call. V lost 6 bases, J lost 1 base, and 9 bases lay in between. CDR1 is SGHVS and CDR2 is FQNEAQ in the germline V gene. The CDR3 covers 14 residues. CDR3 loop: CASRQTGNTGELFF. The CDR3 DNA follows: TGTGCCAGCAGACAAACCGGGAACACCGGGGAGCTGTTTTTT. Combining the CDR3 with reference TRBV7-8 and TRBJ2-2 gives the whole variable domain GAGVSQSPRYKVAKRGQDVALRCDPISGHVSLFWYQQALGQGPEFLTYFQNEAQLDKSGLPSDRFFAERPEGSVSTLKIQRTQQEDSAVYLCASRQTGNTGELFFGEGSRLTVL.

This sequence joins TRBV5-1 and TRBJ2-5; D not certain. Trimming stripped 0 bases from V and 2 bases from J, with 20 bases between. Germline V CDR1 and CDR2: SGHRS, YFSETQ. The CDR3 runs 18 residues. This CDR3 reads CASSLDSFTTAVQETQYF. CDR3 in DNA: TGCGCCAGCAGCTTGGATAGTTTCACTACGGCCGTTCAAGAGACCCAGTACTTC. The entire variable domain, with the rest obtained from reference TRBV5-1 and TRBJ2-5, is as follows: KAGVTQTPRYLIKTRGQQVTLSCSPISGHRSVSWYQQTPGQGLQFLFEYFSETQRNKGNFPGRFSGRQFSNSRSEMNVSTLELGDSALYLCASSLDSFTTAVQETQYFGPGTRLLVL.

The gene calls are TRBV5-1 and TRBJ2-1, with a possible D match to TRBD1 (5 bases). The CDR3 spans 15 residues. Per germline, CDR1 SGHRS and CDR2 YFSETQ. V was cut by 0 bases and J by 6 bases, with 13 bases left in between. In DNA, the CDR3 is TGCGCCAGCAGCTTGGGGGCCTGGGGCATCAATGAGCAGTTCTTC. The encoded protein is CASSLGAWGINEQFF.

The chain has TRBV5-1 and TRBJ2-3; 11 nucleotides agree with TRBD2. J was trimmed by 2 bases and V by 4 bases; bases with no gene match: 3. The CDR3 is made up of 15 amino acids. CDR1 and CDR2 from the germline V gene are SGHRS and YFSETQ. CDR3: CASSRSGGATDTQYF. In DNA, the CDR3 is TGCGCCAGCAGCCGTAGCGGGGGGGCCACAGATACGCAGTATTTT.

A few counts support this clone. V gene TRBV7-2 combines with J gene TRBJ2-2; D tentatively fits TRBD1 or TRBD2 (6 bases each). The CDR3 spans 17 residues. CDR1 is SGHTA and CDR2 is FQGNSA in the germline V gene. Trimming shortened V by 2 bases and J by 0 bases, and 13 bases separated the two germline ends. The CDR3 nucleotides read TGTGCCAGCAGCTTAATGGGAGGACAGACGAACACCGGGGAGCTGTTTTTT. Amino acids: CASSLMGGQTNTGELFF.

The chain carries TRBV27 and TRBJ1-1; D is perhaps TRBD1 (6 bases). The CDR3 covers 12 residues. From germline, CDR1 is MNHEY and CDR2 SMNVEV (reference sequence). V was shortened by 6 bases and J by 1 base, with 6 bases between the two germline ends. CDR3 residues: CASRTGNTEAFF. CDR3 bases: TGTGCCAGCAGGACAGGGAACACTGAAGCTTTCTTT.

The V call is TRBV2, the J call TRBJ1-2; D might be TRBD1 (6 bases). The CDR3 totals 13 residues. Per the germline V gene, CDR1 is SNHLY and CDR2 is FYNNEI. V shed 5 bases and J shed 0 bases, with 7 bases lying between them. In DNA, the CDR3 is TGTGCCAGCAGTAGGGACACTAACTATGGCTACACCTTC. Its protein product is CASSRDTNYGYTF. The complete variable domain, with remaining parts taken from reference TRBV2 and TRBJ1-2, reads EPEVTQTPSHQVTQMGQEVILRCVPISNHLYFYWYRQILGQKVEFLVSFYNNEISEKSEIFDDQFSVERPDGSNFTLKIRSTKLEDSAMYFCASSRDTNYGYTFGSGTRLTVV.

This clone showed up just a few times. This sequence joins TRBV7-9 and TRBJ1-5; the D is unclear. V was trimmed by 0 bases and J by 5 bases, leaving 5 bases between them. Germline-derived CDR1 and CDR2 are SEHNR and FQNEAQ (reference sequence). CDR3 length equals 13 residues. The CDR3 sequence: CASSLAGHQPQHF. The CDR3 DNA is TGTGCCAGCAGCTTAGCCGGCCATCAGCCCCAGCATTTT. The full variable domain, in which reference TRBV7-9 and TRBJ1-5 provide the parts outside the CDR3, is DTGVSQNPRHKITKRGQNVTFRCDPISEHNRLYWYRQTLGQGPEFLTYFQNEAQLEKSRLLSDRFSAERPKGSFSTLEIQRTEQGDSAMYLCASSLAGHQPQHFGDGTRLSIL.

This chain joins TRBV11-2 and TRBJ2-5; unclear D gene. Germline CDR1 is SGHAT and CDR2 is FQNNGV. Trimming took off 2 bases at V and 5 bases at J, with 9 bases between the two ends. The CDR3 consists of 13 residues. This CDR3 is CASSLFRGETQYF. The CDR3 coding sequence is TGTGCCAGCAGCTTATTTAGAGGCGAGACCCAGTACTTC.

V is TRBV6-5 and J is TRBJ2-7; no definite D call. The CDR3 extends over 11 amino acids. V was cut by 6 bases and J by 7 bases, with 10 bases left in between. Germline V gene sequence: CDR1 MNHEY, CDR2 SVGAGI. CDR3 nucleotide sequence: TGTGCCAGCAGACGAGAAGGAGAGCAGTACTTC. Residues: CASRREGEQYF.

This chain joins TRBV18 and TRBJ2-1; D possibly corresponds to TRBD2 (6 bases). This CDR3 is built from 16 residues. Germline CDR1 reads KGHSH; CDR2 reads LQKENI. Trimming cost V 1 base and J 2 bases, with 12 bases left between them. The CDR3, as DNA: TGTGCCAGCTCACCACTGTTAGCGGAGACCTACAATGAGCAGTTCTTC. The encoded protein is CASSPLLAETYNEQFF.

The gene calls are TRBV11-3 and TRBJ2-2; weak D call: TRBD1 (5 bases). This CDR3 region has 14 residues. V lost 2 bases and J 6 bases, leaving 10 bases between the germline ends. Per the germline V gene, CDR1 is SGHNT and CDR2 is YENEEA. For the CDR3, the DNA is TGTGCCAGCAGCTTACATGGGGCCTCCGGGGAGCTGTTTTTT. Protein: CASSLHGASGELFF.

CDR3 protein: CSADGGTNPFFQETQYF. The CDR3 DNA sequence: TGCAGCGCCGACGGGGGGACAAACCCTTTTTTTCAAGAGACCCAGTACTTC. The chain has TRBV29-1 and TRBJ2-5, with D possibly matching TRBD2 (7 bases). The CDR3 consists of 17 residues. V shed 7 bases and J shed 2 bases, with 26 bases lying between them. Germline V CDR1 and CDR2: SQVTM, ANQGSEA. Drawing the rest from reference TRBV29-1 and TRBJ2-5, the complete variable domain is SAVISQKPSRDICQRGTSLTIQCQVDSQVTMMFWYRQQPGQSLTLIATANQGSEATYESGFVIDKFPISRPNLTFSTLTVSNMSPEDSSIYLCSADGGTNPFFQETQYFGPGTRLLVL.

The CDR3 region has the DNA TGTGCCAGCAGCTTAGGGGGGCTTCTACCCGGGGAGCTGTTTTTT. It codes for CASSLGGLLPGELFF. J is TRBJ2-2 and V is TRBV5-4, with D perhaps given as TRBD1 or TRBD2 (6 bases each). The V gene's germline CDR1 is SGHNT and CDR2 YYREEE (reference sequence). The CDR3 has 15 residues. Between the trimmed V and J ends, which lost 2 bases and 6 bases, there was a span of 14 bases.

The chain couples TRBV6-5 to TRBJ2-5; 12 bases align to TRBD2. The V segment lost 2 bases and the J segment 5 bases; nucleotides outside the gene matches: 6. The CDR3 is 16 residues long. Germline assignment: CDR1 MNHEY and CDR2 SVGAGI. CDR3 DNA sequence: TGTGCCAGCAGTTACCTAGCGGGGGGGCTGTGGGAGACCCAGTACTTC. Translated: CASSYLAGGLWETQYF.

The genes are TRBV11-3 and TRBJ2-1; D possibly corresponds to TRBD2 (7 bases). Per germline, CDR1 SGHNT and CDR2 YENEEA. The CDR3 is 14 amino acids. V lost 1 base, J lost 6 bases, and 10 bases lay in between. CDR3 DNA sequence: TGTGCCAGCAGCTTAGTGAGGGGGGGCAATGAGCAGTTCTTC. Its translation: CASSLVRGGNEQFF.

Written as DNA, the CDR3 is TGTGCCAGCAGCCAAGATTTGTCAGCTTCAAACTATGGCTACACCTTC. Translated: CASSQDLSASNYGYTF. V gene TRBV14 combines with J gene TRBJ1-2; no reliable D call. This CDR3 comprises 16 residues. Trimming took off 0 bases at V and 2 bases at J, with 13 bases between the two ends. Germline-derived CDR1 and CDR2 are SGHDN and FVKESK.

The V and J genes are TRBV4-1 and TRBJ1-2, with D perhaps matching TRBD1 (6 bases). Trimming removed 0 bases from V and 8 bases from J, with 22 bases in between. This CDR3 has 17 amino acids. Germline lookup yields CDR1 MGHRA and CDR2 YSYEKL. The CDR3 protein is CASSQEAGALTLAGYTF. DNA for the CDR3: TGCGCCAGCAGCCAAGAAGCGGGGGCCTTGACTCTTGCAGGCTACACCTTC.

The CDR3 protein is CASSALTGTYEQYF. CDR3 DNA: TGTGCCAGCAGCGCCTTGACGGGGACCTACGAGCAGTACTTC. The chain has TRBV7-6 and TRBJ2-7, with D possibly TRBD2 on 5 matching bases. V lost 5 bases and J 2 bases, leaving 13 bases between the germline ends. The V gene's germline CDR1 is SGHVS and CDR2 FNYEAQ. This CDR3 is built from 14 residues.

The chain links TRBV2 to TRBJ2-3, with no clear D. Germline assignment: CDR1 SNHLY and CDR2 FYNNEI. The ends were cut back, 7 bases at V and 0 bases at J, with 11 bases in the middle. The CDR3 totals 14 residues. The DNA for the CDR3 is TGTGCCAGCATGGGCCTGGAAAGCACAGATACGCAGTATTTT. Residues: CASMGLESTDTQYF.

The rearrangement uses TRBV7-2 and TRBJ2-5, with 9 bases matching TRBD2. Germline CDR1 and CDR2: SGHTA and FQGNSA. The CDR3 sequence is 15 residues long. With 8 bases clipped from V and 5 bases from J, the junction kept 12 bases outside the gene matches. CDR3 nucleotides: TGTGCCAGCGCCCAAGCTGCGGGGGGGCAGGAGACCCAGTACTTC. This sequence encodes CASAQAAGGQETQYF.